In its sample, the clone carrying this T cell receptor beta chain was seen once. This sample was included in a study of blood T cell repertoires in COVID-19. Produced via immunoSEQ multiplex PCR; TCRdb's table is partial and in-frame only. Here the sample spans hundreds of thousands of clones, around 87% being singletons. The source material was peripheral blood. The sequence derives from a woman in her twenties or thirties who had recovered from COVID-19.

For the CDR3, the DNA is TGTGCCAGCCGAACTAGCGGGGTACGGATTGATACGCAGTATTTT. It translates to CASRTSGVRIDTQYF. The gene calls are TRBV6-5 and TRBJ2-3, with TRBD2 identical over 10 bases. The germline gives CDR1 MNHEY, CDR2 SVGAGI. The CDR3 runs 15 residues. With 8 bases clipped from V and 6 bases from J, the junction kept 11 bases outside the gene matches.